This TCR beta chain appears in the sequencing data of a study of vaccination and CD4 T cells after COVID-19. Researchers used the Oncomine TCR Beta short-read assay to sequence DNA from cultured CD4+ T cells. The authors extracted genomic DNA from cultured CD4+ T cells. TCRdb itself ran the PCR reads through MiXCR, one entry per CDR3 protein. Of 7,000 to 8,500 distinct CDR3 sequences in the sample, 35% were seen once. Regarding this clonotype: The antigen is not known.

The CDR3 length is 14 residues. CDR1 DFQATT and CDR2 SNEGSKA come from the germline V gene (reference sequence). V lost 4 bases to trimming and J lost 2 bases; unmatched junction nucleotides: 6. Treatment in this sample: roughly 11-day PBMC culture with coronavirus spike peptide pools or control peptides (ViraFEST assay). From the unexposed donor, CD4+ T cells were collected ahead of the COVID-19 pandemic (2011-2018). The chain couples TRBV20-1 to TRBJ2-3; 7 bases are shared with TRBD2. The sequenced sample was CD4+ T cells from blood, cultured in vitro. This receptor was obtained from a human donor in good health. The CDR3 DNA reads TGCAGTGCTACACGGGGGGACCACACAGATACGCAGTATTTT. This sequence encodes CSATRGDHTDTQYF.